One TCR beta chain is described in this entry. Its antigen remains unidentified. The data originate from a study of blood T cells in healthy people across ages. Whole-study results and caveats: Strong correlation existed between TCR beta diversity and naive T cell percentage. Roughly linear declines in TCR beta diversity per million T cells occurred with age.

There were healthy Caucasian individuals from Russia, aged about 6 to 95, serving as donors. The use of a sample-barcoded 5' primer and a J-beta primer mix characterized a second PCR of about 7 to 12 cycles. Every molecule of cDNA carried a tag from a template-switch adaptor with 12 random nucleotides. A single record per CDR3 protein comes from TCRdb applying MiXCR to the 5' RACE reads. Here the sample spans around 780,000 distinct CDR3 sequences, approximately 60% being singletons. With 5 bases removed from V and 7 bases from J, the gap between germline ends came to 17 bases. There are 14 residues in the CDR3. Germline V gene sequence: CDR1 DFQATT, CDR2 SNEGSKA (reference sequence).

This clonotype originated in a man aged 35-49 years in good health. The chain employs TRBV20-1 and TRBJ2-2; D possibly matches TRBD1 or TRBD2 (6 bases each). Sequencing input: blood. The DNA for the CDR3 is TGCAGTGCTCCGTCGGGGGCGGGGTTCGGGGAGCTGTTTTTT. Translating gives CSAPSGAGFGELFF.